This TCR beta chain was retrieved from a study of blood T cells in healthy people across ages. Through a sample-barcoded 5' primer and a J-beta primer mix, a second PCR was run for about 6 to 11 cycles. TCRdb analysed the 5' RACE reads with MiXCR anew, one entry per CDR3 protein. The repertoire holds 800,000 to 1,300,000 distinct CDR3 sequences, with roughly 24% as singletons. Study conclusions and caveats: Naive and antigen-experienced cells could not be conclusively compared, given unsorted PBMCs.

Comment on this clonotype: The antigen remains undetermined.

Trimming shortened V by 2 bases and J by 2 bases, and 10 bases separated the two germline ends. Germline values: CDR1 SQVTM, CDR2 ANQGSEA. The CDR3 is 14 residues long. This same sample was also part of a study on T cells of mothers and their children. According to that study: Overlap in related mother-child pairs always slightly exceeded unrelated pairs, never significantly.

What was sequenced was blood. The chain recombines TRBV29-1 with TRBJ1-3, with no clear D. This TCR was recovered from a girl aged 2-10 years in good health. CDR3 residues: CSVEITGAGNTIYF. CDR3 DNA: TGCAGCGTTGAAATCACCGGAGCTGGAAACACCATATATTTT.